The 15 T cell receptor beta chains in this list originate from one sample, sequenced in a study of T cells in Graves' hyperthyroidism and ophthalmopathy. Amplification targeted TCR beta CDR3 regions from RNA transcripts. HTBI primers drove first-round RT-PCR of the TCR CDR3. TCRdb used MiXCR to reprocess the multiplex PCR reads, holding one entry per CDR3 protein. The sample has 75,000 to 100,000 distinct CDR3 sequences, under 65% seen once. The sequenced sample consisted of blood. These TCRs come from a woman aged 35 to 49 with Graves' hyperthyroidism.

This clonotype was counted only a few times. A much more abundant neighbour one base away suggests this may be a read error. The conserved phenylalanine or tryptophan normally closing the CDR3 is absent here, so this likely arose from a read error. The CDR3 protein is CASSLTASYEQYL. CDR3 coding DNA: TGTGCCAGCAGCTTGACGGCATCCTACGAGCAGTACCTC. V gene TRBV7-6 combines with J gene TRBJ2-7, with D uncertain. Trimming shortened V by 3 bases and J by 1 base, and 7 bases separated the two germline ends. Germline V gives CDR1 SGHVS, CDR2 FNYEAQ. The CDR3 consists of 13 residues.

This clonotype was seen a handful of times. The chain links TRBV7-9 to TRBJ1-2; TRBD1 might be the D (6 bases). The CDR3 sequence is 14 residues long. Looked up from germline, CDR1 is SEHNR and CDR2 is FQNEAQ (reference sequence). V was cut by 4 bases and J by 2 bases, with 11 bases left in between. The CDR3 protein is CASSSGGGNYGYTF. CDR3 coding DNA: TGTGCCAGCAGCTCCGGGGGCGGGAACTATGGCTACACCTTC.

On this clonotype: This may come from a read error, since a much larger clone is one base off. This CDR3 fails to terminate in the conserved phenylalanine or tryptophan, so it likely reflects a read error. This chain joins TRBV2 and TRBJ2-3; D call uncertain. Germline CDR1 and CDR2: SNHLY and FYNNEI. The CDR3 has 15 amino acids. Trimming took 4 bases from V and 3 from J, leaving 14 bases between them. This chain's CDR3 is CASSAEEMRTDTQYL. The CDR3 region has the DNA TGTGCCAGCAGTGCAGAGGAGATGAGGACAGATACGCAGTATCTT.

Note on this clonotype: The conserved final phenylalanine or tryptophan is absent from the CDR3, which likely points to a read error. The chain combines TRBV20-1 with TRBJ2-7; 9 bases agree with TRBD2. The germline CDR1 and CDR2 sequences are DFQATT and SNEGSKA (reference sequence). With V trimmed by 6 bases and J by 1 base, 4 bases remained unmatched. This CDR3 has 13 amino acids. The CDR3 DNA is TGCAGTGCCGGGACTAGCACTTCCTACGAGCAGTACCTC. It encodes CSAGTSTSYEQYL.

This clonotype was detected only once. This may be a read error: a much more frequent sequence differs by one nucleotide. This rearrangement joins TRBV20-1 to TRBJ1-3; perhaps TRBD1 as D (6 bases). Germline V lookup: CDR1 DFQATT, CDR2 SNEGSKA (reference sequence). With 5 bases removed from V and 4 bases from J, the gap between germline ends came to 18 bases. CDR3 size: 15 residues. The chain's CDR3 is CSAEGGSGGGNTIYF. The CDR3 nucleotides read TGCAGTGCTGAAGGGGGGAGTGGGGGCGGAAACACCATATATTTT.

About this clonotype: Since no conserved phenylalanine or tryptophan closes the CDR3, a read error is the likely cause. This rearrangement joins TRBV7-9 to TRBJ2-5, with 7 bases lining up with TRBD1. V lost 7 bases, J lost 2 bases, and 13 bases stayed unmatched. The CDR3 has 16 amino acids. Germline CDR1 is SEHNR and CDR2 is FQNEAQ (reference sequence). CDR3 DNA sequence: TGTGCCAGCACCCCCCCAGCAGGGACAGTTCAAGAGACCCAGTACCCC. Translating gives CASTPPAGTVQETQYP.

At least ten counts were recorded for this clonotype. The chain combines TRBV12-3 or TRBV12-4 with TRBJ1-2, with D perhaps TRBD1 (5 bases). V was cut by 3 bases and J by 8 bases, with 25 bases left in between. The CDR3 totals 17 residues. The CDR3 DNA reads TGTGCCAGCAGTTTCGCCCTCCGGGACTCCCACGCTCTGGGCTACACCTTC. Its translation: CASSFALRDSHALGYTF.

With respect to this clonotype: A clone one base away is much larger, so this may be a read error. The V gene is TRBV20-1, the J gene TRBJ1-2; D possibly corresponds to TRBD1 (6 bases). V lost 6 bases and J lost 4, with 18 bases in between. The length of the CDR3 is 14 residues. The germline V gene has CDR1 DFQATT and CDR2 SNEGSKA (reference sequence). CDR3 sequence reads: CSAPEQGSTYGYTF. DNA of the CDR3: TGCAGTGCGCCCGAACAGGGCTCTACCTATGGCTACACCTTC.

Points on this clonotype: This may come from a read error, since a much larger clone is one base off. The chain uses TRBV20-1 and TRBJ2-2; TRBD2 might be the D (6 bases). The CDR3 is made up of 13 amino acids. The germline V gene encodes CDR1 DFQATT and CDR2 SNEGSKA (reference sequence). The CDR3, as DNA: TGCAGTGCGATAGGGAGTTACACCGGGGGGCTGTTTTTT. This sequence encodes CSAIGSYTGGLFF.

V usage is TRBV2 and J usage is TRBJ2-2, with TRBD2 identical over 7 bases. Germline values: CDR1 SNHLY, CDR2 FYNNEI. The CDR3 consists of 16 residues. V lost 3 bases, J lost 8 bases, and 12 bases stayed unmatched. The CDR3 reads CASSDIGAGVSGELFF. For the CDR3, the DNA is TGTGCCAGCAGTGATATAGGGGCGGGAGTATCTGGGGAGCTGTTTTTT. The variable domain in full, with the rest retrieved from reference TRBV2 and TRBJ2-2, is EPEVTQTPSHQVTQMGQEVILRCVPISNHLYFYWYRQILGQKVEFLVSFYNNEISEKSEIFDDQFSVERPDGSNFTLKIRSTKLEDSAMYFCASSDIGAGVSGELFFGEGSRLTVL.

The chain links TRBV4-1 to TRBJ1-2; the D is unclear. V was pared by 0 bases and J by 5 bases, with 4 bases between. Germline lookup yields CDR1 MGHRA and CDR2 YSYEKL. The CDR3 is 12 amino acids. CDR3 residues: CASSQDGYGYTF. In DNA form, the CDR3 reads TGCGCCAGCAGCCAAGATGGGTATGGCTACACCTTC.

To note about this clonotype: A much larger clone is a single base away; this may be a read error. The chain joins TRBV20-1 to TRBJ1-6; 7 positions agree with TRBD1. This CDR3 spans 17 amino acids. Germline CDR1 is DFQATT and CDR2 is SNEGSKA (reference sequence). CDR3 sequence reads: CNANRGRRSSYNSPLHF. In DNA, the CDR3 is TGCAATGCTAACAGGGGTCGCCGAAGCTCCTATAATTCACCCCTCCACTTT.

This clonotype was seen ten or more times. The CDR3 region has the DNA TGTGCCAGCAGCCCGGGGGGGCCGAGGACCGGGGAGCTGTTTTTT. Protein: CASSPGGPRTGELFF. The V call is TRBV7-9, the J call TRBJ2-2, with TRBD2 identical over 8 bases. The CDR3 consists of 15 residues. With V trimmed by 5 bases and J by 5 bases, 7 bases remained unmatched. The germline CDR1 and CDR2 sequences are SEHNR and FQNEAQ (reference sequence). The complete variable domain, with remaining parts taken from reference TRBV7-9 and TRBJ2-2, reads DTGVSQNPRHKITKRGQNVTFRCDPISEHNRLYWYRQTLGQGPEFLTYFQNEAQLEKSRLLSDRFSAERPKGSFSTLEIQRTEQGDSAMYLCASSPGGPRTGELFFGEGSRLTVL.

The chain recombines TRBV7-8 with TRBJ2-3, with TRBD2 matching over 12 bases. The V gene's germline CDR1 is SGHVS and CDR2 FQNEAQ. This CDR3 contains 17 residues. The V and J ends lost 5 bases and 4 bases, in that order; junction bases with no gene match: 10. In nucleotides, the CDR3 is TGTGCCAGCAGCCCTCCTAGCGGGAGGGCCTCGGCAGATACGCAGTATTTT. Translating it yields CASSPPSGRASADTQYF.

This clonotype was found many times. The genes are TRBV6-6 and TRBJ1-1; no clear D. The CDR3 sequence is 12 residues long. Between the trimmed V and J ends, which lost 0 bases and 7 bases, there was a span of 6 bases. CDR1 and CDR2 from the germline V gene are MNHNY and SVGAGI (reference sequence). This chain's CDR3 is CASSYSGVEAFF. The CDR3 bases are TGTGCCAGCAGTTACTCCGGGGTTGAAGCTTTCTTT.